This T cell receptor (beta chain) comes out of a study of early T cells in non-severe SARS-CoV-2 infection. Turning to the study itself: RNA in bulk from unsorted whole blood was sequenced, and chains were unpaired. Regarding the study as a whole: VDJdb matching skewed toward anti-spike CD8 responses, missing private and CD4 specificities.

This clonotype has ten or more counts. Its antigen is unidentified. cDNA molecules, individually, were tagged with unique molecular identifiers. A single record per CDR3 protein comes from TCRdb applying MiXCR to the 5' RACE reads. The profile covers roughly 70,000 distinct CDR3 sequences, with 9.5% to 15% appearing a single time and roughly 1.2% taken by the ten largest. CDR3 length: 13 residues. J was trimmed by 6 bases and V by 3 bases; bases with no gene match: 5. The germline V gene encodes CDR1 SQVTM and CDR2 ANQGSEA. This sequence was found in an adult who was a healthcare worker with PCR-confirmed SARS-CoV-2 infection or an uninfected control (not recorded which). Sample: whole blood. This chain joins TRBV29-1 and TRBJ2-7, with TRBD2 identical over 10 bases. The CDR3 nucleotides read TGCAGCGTTGATCTAGCGGGAGTCTCCGAGCAGTACTTC. It yields the protein CSVDLAGVSEQYF.